The clone carrying this T cell receptor (beta chain) was seen only a few times. This sample was taken from a study of patients and donors after allogeneic stem cell transplantation. TCRdb itself ran the RT-PCR reads through MiXCR, one entry per CDR3 protein. The sample records about a million distinct CDR3 sequences, approximately 18% being singletons. The material sequenced was blood, either unsorted or a sorted T cell fraction (not recorded which). This TCR came from a human donor who was either an allogeneic HSCT recipient or a stem cell or donor lymphocyte infusion donor (not recorded which). It is not recorded whose cells these are; they may come from a transplant donor.

CDR3 coding DNA: TGTGCCAGCTCACCAGGGCAGGAGACCTCAGGGACCCAGTACTTC. Amino acid sequence: CASSPGQETSGTQYF. The chain links TRBV18 to TRBJ2-5, with D unresolved. CDR1 KGHSH and CDR2 LQKENI come from the germline V gene. With 2 bases removed from V and 7 bases from J, the gap between germline ends came to 17 bases. This CDR3 spans 15 amino acids. Supplemented by reference TRBV18 and TRBJ2-5, the full variable domain reads NAGVMQNPRHLVRRRGQEARLRCSPMKGHSHVYWYRQLPEEGLKFMVYLQKENIIDESGMPKERFSAEFPKEGPSILRIQQVVRGDSAAYFCASSPGQETSGTQYFGPGTRLLVL.